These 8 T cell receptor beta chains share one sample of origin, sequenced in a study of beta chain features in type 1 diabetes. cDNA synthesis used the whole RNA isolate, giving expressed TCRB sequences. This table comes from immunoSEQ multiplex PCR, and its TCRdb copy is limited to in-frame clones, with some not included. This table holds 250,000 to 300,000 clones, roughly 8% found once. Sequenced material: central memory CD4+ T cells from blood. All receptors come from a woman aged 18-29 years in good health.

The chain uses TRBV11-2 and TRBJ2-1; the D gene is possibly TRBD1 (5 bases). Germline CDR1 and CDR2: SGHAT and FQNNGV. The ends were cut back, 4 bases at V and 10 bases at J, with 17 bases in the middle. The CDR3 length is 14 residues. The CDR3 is CASSSLVRVLEQFF. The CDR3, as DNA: TGTGCCAGCAGCTCCCTTGTCAGGGTCCTGGAGCAGTTCTTC. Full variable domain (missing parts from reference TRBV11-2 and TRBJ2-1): EAGVAQSPRYKIIEKRQSVAFWCNPISGHATLYWYQQILGQGPKLLIQFQNNGVVDDSQLPKDRFSAERLKGVDSTLKIQPAKLEDSAVYLCASSSLVRVLEQFFGPGTRLTVL.

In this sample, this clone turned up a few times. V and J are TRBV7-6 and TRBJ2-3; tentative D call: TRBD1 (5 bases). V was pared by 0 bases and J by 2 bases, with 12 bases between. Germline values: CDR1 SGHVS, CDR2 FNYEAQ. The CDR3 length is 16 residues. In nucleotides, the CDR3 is TGTGCCAGCAGCTTAGCCCCAGGGATTTCCACAGATACGCAGTATTTT. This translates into CASSLAPGISTDTQYF.

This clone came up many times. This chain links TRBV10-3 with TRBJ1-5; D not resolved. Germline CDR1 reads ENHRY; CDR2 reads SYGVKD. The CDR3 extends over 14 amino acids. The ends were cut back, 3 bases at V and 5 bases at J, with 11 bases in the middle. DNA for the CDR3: TGTGCCATCAGTGAAGAAGACGGGGATCAGCCCCAGCATTTT. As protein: CAISEEDGDQPQHF.

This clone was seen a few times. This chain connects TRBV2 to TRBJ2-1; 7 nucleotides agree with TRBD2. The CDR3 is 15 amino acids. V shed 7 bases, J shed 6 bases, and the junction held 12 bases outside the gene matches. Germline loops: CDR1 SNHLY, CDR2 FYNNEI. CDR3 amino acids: CASKKRDRYGNEQFF. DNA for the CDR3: TGTGCCAGCAAAAAGCGGGATCGGTACGGCAATGAGCAGTTCTTC.

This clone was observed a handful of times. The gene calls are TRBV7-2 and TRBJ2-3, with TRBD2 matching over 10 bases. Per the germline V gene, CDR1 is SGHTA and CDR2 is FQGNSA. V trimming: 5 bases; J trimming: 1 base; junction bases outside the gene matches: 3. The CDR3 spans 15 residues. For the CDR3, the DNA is TGTGCCAGCAGCGGAACTAGCGGGGGCACAGATACGCAGTATTTT. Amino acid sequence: CASSGTSGGTDTQYF.

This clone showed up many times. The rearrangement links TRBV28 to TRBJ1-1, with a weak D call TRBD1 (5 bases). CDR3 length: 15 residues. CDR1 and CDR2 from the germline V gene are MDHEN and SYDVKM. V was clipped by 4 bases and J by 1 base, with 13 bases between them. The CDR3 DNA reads TGTGCCAGCAGTTCAAACTACAGGAGGAACACTGAAGCTTTCTTT. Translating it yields CASSSNYRRNTEAFF.

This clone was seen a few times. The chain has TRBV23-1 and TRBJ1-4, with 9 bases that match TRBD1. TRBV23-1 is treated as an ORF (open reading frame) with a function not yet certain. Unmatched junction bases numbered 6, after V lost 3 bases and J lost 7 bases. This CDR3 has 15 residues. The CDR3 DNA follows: TGCGCCAGCAGTCAGTTGGACAGGGGCTTTGAAAAACTGTTTTTT. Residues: CASSQLDRGFEKLFF.

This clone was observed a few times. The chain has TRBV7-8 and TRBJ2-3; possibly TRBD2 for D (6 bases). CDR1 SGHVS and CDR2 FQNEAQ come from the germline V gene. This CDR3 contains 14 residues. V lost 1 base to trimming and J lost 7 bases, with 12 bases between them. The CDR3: CASSLGGTGNTQYF. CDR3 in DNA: TGTGCCAGCAGCTTAGGCGGGACGGGTAATACGCAGTATTTT.